Following are 12 T cell receptor beta chains from one sample sequenced in a study of blood T cell repertoires in COVID-19. Clones were read by immunoSEQ multiplex PCR, and TCRdb kept only the in-frame ones, dropping some. The sample contains under 200,000 clones, roughly 89% of which appear only once. What was sequenced was peripheral blood. The source is a woman aged 70-85 years with COVID-19, enrolled during active disease.

The rearrangement links TRBV9 to TRBJ1-5, with D uncertain. CDR1 and CDR2 from the germline V gene are SGDLS and YYNGEE. V lost 0 bases and J 9 bases, leaving 7 bases between the germline ends. The CDR3 is 12 residues long. The CDR3 region has the DNA TGTGCCAGCAGCGTAGGGGAGGGGCCCCAGCATTTT. Its translation is CASSVGEGPQHF.

The chain couples TRBV4-2 to TRBJ1-1; D is possibly TRBD1 (5 bases). Trimming left V 0 bases short and J 5 bases short, with 13 bases between. The CDR3 extends over 15 amino acids. In germline, CDR1 is LGHNA, CDR2 YNFKEQ. The CDR3 reads CASSQDGGGWTEAFF. The CDR3 DNA sequence: TGTGCCAGCAGCCAAGATGGGGGGGGTTGGACTGAAGCTTTCTTT.

The rearrangement uses TRBV2 and TRBJ1-5, with 7 bases lining up with TRBD1. This CDR3 comprises 15 residues. Germline CDR1 is SNHLY and CDR2 is FYNNEI. V gave up 3 bases and J gave up 2 bases; unmatched junction bases: 4. In DNA, the CDR3 is TGTGCCAGCAGTGACAGGGGGTCACGCAATCAGCCCCAGCATTTT. It translates to CASSDRGSRNQPQHF.

The V gene is TRBV5-6, the J gene TRBJ2-2; D unresolved. The V and J ends lost 0 bases and 4 bases respectively, with 13 bases between them. The germline gives CDR1 SGHDT, CDR2 YYEEEE. The CDR3 consists of 16 residues. In DNA form, the CDR3 reads TGTGCCAGCAGCTTGGTTGCTGCAACTCCCACCGGGGAGCTGTTTTTT. It is translated as CASSLVAATPTGELFF.

This rearrangement joins TRBV10-1 to TRBJ1-4; possible D gene TRBD1, 5 bases. Trimming cost V 7 bases and J 6 bases, with 9 bases left between them. The CDR3 is 12 residues long. CDR1 and CDR2 (germline): WNHNN, SYGVQD (reference sequence). As DNA, the CDR3 is TGCGCCAGCATGGGGGGGGATGAAAAACTGTTTTTT. It is translated as CASMGGDEKLFF.

V usage is TRBV27 and J usage is TRBJ2-7; D ambiguous. The V end was cut by 6 bases, the J end by 3 bases, with 12 bases between. There are 13 residues in the CDR3. Germline lookup yields CDR1 MNHEY and CDR2 SMNVEV (reference sequence). CDR3 sequence reads: CASRDTNVYEQYF. In nucleotides, the CDR3 is TGTGCCAGCAGAGACACGAACGTCTACGAGCAGTACTTC.

The chain couples TRBV18 to TRBJ1-2; the match to TRBD1 covers 7 bases. Germline CDR1 and CDR2: KGHSH and LQKENI. Trimming took 3 bases from V and 4 from J; bases not matched to a gene: 2. CDR3 length: 13 amino acids. CDR3 sequence (DNA): TGTGCCAGCTCACCGGAGGGGGCCTATGGCTACACCTTC. This encodes CASSPEGAYGYTF.

The J gene is TRBJ1-2, the V gene TRBV19; 8 nucleotides match TRBD1. Trimming removed 3 bases from V and 7 bases from J; junction bases left unmatched: 4. Germline V lookup: CDR1 LNHDA, CDR2 SQIVND (reference sequence). CDR3 length: 13 residues. CDR3 in DNA: TGTGCCAGTAGTATTGGGGACAGGAGTGGCTACACCTTC. Encoded protein: CASSIGDRSGYTF.

The CDR3, as DNA: TGCGCCAGCAGCCAAGGGGAGGTTCCACCCCTCCACTTT. Protein sequence: CASSQGEVPPLHF. The J gene is TRBJ1-6, the V gene TRBV4-1; no clear D gene. Trimming shortened V by 1 base and J by 11 bases, and 9 bases separated the two germline ends. CDR3 length equals 13 residues. The germline V gene has CDR1 MGHRA and CDR2 YSYEKL.

The chain employs TRBV28 and TRBJ2-3, with TRBD2 matching 8 bases. The J segment lost 6 bases and the V segment lost 3 bases, leaving 5 bases of the junction unmatched. Germline V gene lookup returns CDR1 MDHEN and CDR2 SYDVKM. The CDR3 is 14 residues long. CDR3 bases: TGTGCCAGCAGTTTCGGGGGGGCCGCTGATACGCAGTATTTT. Amino acids: CASSFGGAADTQYF.

This clone appeared a few times. CDR3 sequence reads: CASSAGRGTNEKLFF. The CDR3 DNA sequence: TGCGCCAGCAGCGCAGGGAGGGGAACTAATGAAAAACTGTTTTTT. The chain is built from TRBV5-1 and TRBJ1-4; D is possibly TRBD1 (5 bases). The CDR3 contains 15 residues. Germline V gene data show CDR1 as SGHRS and CDR2 as YFSETQ. Between the trimmed V and J ends, which lost 4 bases and 1 base, there was a span of 11 bases.

As regards this clone: The junction departs from germline at one end; a sequencing error may be responsible. The gene calls are TRBV12-3 or TRBV12-4 and TRBJ1-2; no clear D. This CDR3 has 10 amino acids. This CDR3 is CASSDQRRAF. For the CDR3, the DNA is TGTGCCAGCAGTGACCAGCGGAGGGCCTTC.